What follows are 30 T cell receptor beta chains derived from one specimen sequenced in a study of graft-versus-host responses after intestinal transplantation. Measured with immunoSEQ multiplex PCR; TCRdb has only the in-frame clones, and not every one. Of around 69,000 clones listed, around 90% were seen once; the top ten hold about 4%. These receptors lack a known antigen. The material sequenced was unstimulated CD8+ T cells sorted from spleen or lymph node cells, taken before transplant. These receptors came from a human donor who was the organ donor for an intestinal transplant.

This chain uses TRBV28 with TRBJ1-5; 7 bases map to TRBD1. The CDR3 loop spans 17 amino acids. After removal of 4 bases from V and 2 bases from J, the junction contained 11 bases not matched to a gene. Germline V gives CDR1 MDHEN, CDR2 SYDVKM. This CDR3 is CASSSIQGNVGNQPQHF. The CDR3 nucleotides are TGTGCCAGCAGTTCCATACAGGGGAATGTAGGCAATCAGCCCCAGCATTTT. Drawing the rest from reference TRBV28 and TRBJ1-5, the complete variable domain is DVKVTQSSRYLVKRTGEKVFLECVQDMDHENMFWYRQDPGLGLRLIYFSYDVKMKEKGDIPEGYSVSREKKERFSLILESASTNQTSMYLCASSSIQGNVGNQPQHFGDGTRLSIL.

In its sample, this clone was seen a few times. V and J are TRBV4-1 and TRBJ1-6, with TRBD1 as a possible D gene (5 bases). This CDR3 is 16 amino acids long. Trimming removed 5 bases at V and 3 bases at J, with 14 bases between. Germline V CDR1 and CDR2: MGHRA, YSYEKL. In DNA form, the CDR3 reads TGCGCCAGCAGCGCCCCAAGGGGCCTCTATAATTCACCCCTCCACTTT. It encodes CASSAPRGLYNSPLHF.

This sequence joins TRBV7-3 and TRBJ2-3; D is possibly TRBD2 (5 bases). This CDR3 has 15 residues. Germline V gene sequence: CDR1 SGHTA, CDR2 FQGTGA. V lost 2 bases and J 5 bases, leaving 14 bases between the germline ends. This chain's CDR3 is CASSLGLPGVDTQYF. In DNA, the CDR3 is TGTGCCAGCAGCTTAGGGCTACCCGGGGTAGATACGCAGTATTTT. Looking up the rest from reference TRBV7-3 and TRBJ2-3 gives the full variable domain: GAGVSQTPSNKVTEKGKYVELRCDPISGHTALYWYRQSLGQGPEFLIYFQGTGAADDSGLPNDRFFAVRPEGSVSTLKIQRTERGDSAVYLCASSLGLPGVDTQYFGPGTRLTVL.

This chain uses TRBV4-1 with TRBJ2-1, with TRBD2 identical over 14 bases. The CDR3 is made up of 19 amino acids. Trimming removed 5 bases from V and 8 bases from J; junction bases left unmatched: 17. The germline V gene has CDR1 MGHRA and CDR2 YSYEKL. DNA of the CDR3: TGCGCCAGCAGCTCACACCCCGGGACTAGCGGGGGCGTCGACGATGAGCAGTTCTTC. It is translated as CASSSHPGTSGGVDDEQFF.

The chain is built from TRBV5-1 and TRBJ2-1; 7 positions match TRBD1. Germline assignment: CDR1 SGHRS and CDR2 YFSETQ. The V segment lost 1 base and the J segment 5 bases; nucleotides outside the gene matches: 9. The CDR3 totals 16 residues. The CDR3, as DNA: TGCGCCAGCAGCTTGTGGAGCCAGGGGGACGACAATGAGCAGTTCTTC. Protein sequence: CASSLWSQGDDNEQFF.

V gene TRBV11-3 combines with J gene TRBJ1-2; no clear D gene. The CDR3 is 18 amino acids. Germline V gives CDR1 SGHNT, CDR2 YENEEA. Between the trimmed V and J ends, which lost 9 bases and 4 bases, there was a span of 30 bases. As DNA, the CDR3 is TGTGCCAGACAACAGACCCGGTCGGCTCCCGAGAGAATCTATGGCTACACCTTC. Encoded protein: CARQQTRSAPERIYGYTF. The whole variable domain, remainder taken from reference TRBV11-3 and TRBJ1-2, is EAGVVQSPRYKIIEKKQPVAFWCNPISGHNTLYWYLQNLGQGPELLIRYENEEAVDDSQLPKDRFSAERLKGVDSTLKIQPAELGDSAVYLCARQQTRSAPERIYGYTFGSGTRLTVV.

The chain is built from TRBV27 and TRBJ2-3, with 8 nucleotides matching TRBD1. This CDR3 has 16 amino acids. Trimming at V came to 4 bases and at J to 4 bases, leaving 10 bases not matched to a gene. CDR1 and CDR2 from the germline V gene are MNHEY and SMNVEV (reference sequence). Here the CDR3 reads CASSSAGTGGPDTQYF. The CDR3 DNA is TGTGCCAGCAGTTCTGCCGGGACAGGCGGCCCAGATACGCAGTATTTT.

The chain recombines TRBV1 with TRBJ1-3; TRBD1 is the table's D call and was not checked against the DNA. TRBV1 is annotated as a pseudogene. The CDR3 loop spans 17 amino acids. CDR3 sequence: CTSSQDRPGSGGNTIYF. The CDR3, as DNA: TGCACCAGCAGCCAAGATAGGCCAGGGTCGGGTGGAAACACCATATATTTT.

Written as DNA, the CDR3 is TGTGCCAGCAGTTTATTCCCTTCCCGTAATGAAAAACTGTTTTTT. This encodes CASSLFPSRNEKLFF. The rearrangement uses TRBV27 and TRBJ1-4; no reliable D call. CDR1 and CDR2 from the germline V gene are MNHEY and SMNVEV (reference sequence). The CDR3 runs to 15 residues. V was trimmed by 1 base and J by 4 bases, leaving 10 bases between them.

The CDR3 sequence is CASSHARDYEQYV. For the CDR3, the DNA is TGTGCCAGCAGTCACGCTCGGGACTACGAGCAGTACGTC. This chain links TRBV11-2 with TRBJ2-7, with D possibly being TRBD2 (5 bases). The CDR3 length is 13 residues. The germline V gene encodes CDR1 SGHAT and CDR2 FQNNGV. Trimming removed 6 bases from V and 3 bases from J, with 12 bases in between.

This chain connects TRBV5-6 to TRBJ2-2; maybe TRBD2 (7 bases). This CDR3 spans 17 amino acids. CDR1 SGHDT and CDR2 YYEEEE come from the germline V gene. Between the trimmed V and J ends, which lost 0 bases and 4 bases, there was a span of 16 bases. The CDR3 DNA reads TGTGCCAGCAGCTTGGCCGGGGAGGGGGGAGGCACCGGGGAGCTGTTTTTT. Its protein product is CASSLAGEGGGTGELFF.

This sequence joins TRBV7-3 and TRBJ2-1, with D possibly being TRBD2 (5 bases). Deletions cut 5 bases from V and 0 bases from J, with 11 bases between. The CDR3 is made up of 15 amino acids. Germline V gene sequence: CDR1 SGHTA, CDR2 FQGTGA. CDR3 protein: CASSQWRASYNEQFF. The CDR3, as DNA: TGTGCCAGCAGCCAGTGGCGGGCCTCCTACAATGAGCAGTTCTTC. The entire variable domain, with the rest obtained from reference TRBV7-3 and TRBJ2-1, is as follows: GAGVSQTPSNKVTEKGKYVELRCDPISGHTALYWYRQSLGQGPEFLIYFQGTGAADDSGLPNDRFFAVRPEGSVSTLKIQRTERGDSAVYLCASSQWRASYNEQFFGPGTRLTVL.

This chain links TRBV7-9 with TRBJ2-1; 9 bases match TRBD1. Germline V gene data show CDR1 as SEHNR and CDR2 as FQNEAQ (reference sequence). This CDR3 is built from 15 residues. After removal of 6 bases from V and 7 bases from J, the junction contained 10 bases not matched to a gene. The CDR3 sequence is CASSRGQGTNNEQFF. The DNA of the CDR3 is TGTGCCAGCAGTAGAGGACAGGGGACAAATAATGAGCAGTTCTTC.

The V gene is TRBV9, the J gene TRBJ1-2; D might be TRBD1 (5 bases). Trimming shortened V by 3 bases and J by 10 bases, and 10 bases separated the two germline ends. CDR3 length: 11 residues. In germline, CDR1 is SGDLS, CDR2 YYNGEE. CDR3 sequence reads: CASSGRGDYTF. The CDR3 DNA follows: TGTGCCAGCAGCGGTAGGGGCGACTACACCTTC.

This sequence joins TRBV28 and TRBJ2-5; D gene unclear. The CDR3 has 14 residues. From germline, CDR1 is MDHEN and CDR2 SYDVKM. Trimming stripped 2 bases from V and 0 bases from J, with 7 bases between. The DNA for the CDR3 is TGTGCCAGCAGTTTAGTCCGGTACCAAGAGACCCAGTACTTC. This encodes CASSLVRYQETQYF.

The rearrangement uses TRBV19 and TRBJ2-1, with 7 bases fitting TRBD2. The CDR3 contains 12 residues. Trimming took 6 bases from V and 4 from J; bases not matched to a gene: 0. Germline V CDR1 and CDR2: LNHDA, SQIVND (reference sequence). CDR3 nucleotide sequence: TGTGCCAGTAGAGCGGGGTACAATGAGCAGTTCTTC. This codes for CASRAGYNEQFF.

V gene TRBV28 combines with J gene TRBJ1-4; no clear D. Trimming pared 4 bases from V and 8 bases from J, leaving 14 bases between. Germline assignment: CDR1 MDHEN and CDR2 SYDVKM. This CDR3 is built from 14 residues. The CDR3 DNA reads TGTGCCAGCAGTTGCCCTAGACCGCTGGAAAAACTGTTTTTT. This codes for CASSCPRPLEKLFF.

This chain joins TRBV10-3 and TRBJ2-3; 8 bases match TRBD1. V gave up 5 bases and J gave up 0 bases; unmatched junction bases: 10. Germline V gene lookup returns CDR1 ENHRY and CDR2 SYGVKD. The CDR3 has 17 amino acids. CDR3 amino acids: CAISLPTGVDSTDTQYF. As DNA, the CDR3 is TGTGCCATCAGTCTCCCGACAGGGGTGGATAGCACAGATACGCAGTATTTT.

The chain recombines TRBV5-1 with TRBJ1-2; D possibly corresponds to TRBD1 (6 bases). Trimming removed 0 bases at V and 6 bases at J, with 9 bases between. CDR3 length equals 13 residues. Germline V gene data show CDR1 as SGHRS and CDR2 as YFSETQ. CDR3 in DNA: TGCGCCAGCAGCTTGGCCAGGGGAGATGGCTACACCTTC. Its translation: CASSLARGDGYTF.

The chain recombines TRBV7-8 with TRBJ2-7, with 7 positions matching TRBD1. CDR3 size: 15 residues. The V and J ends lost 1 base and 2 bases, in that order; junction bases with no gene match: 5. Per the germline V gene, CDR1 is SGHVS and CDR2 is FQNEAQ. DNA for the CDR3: TGTGCCAGCAGCTTAGAACGCCAGGGGGCCTACGAGCAGTACGTC. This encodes CASSLERQGAYEQYV.

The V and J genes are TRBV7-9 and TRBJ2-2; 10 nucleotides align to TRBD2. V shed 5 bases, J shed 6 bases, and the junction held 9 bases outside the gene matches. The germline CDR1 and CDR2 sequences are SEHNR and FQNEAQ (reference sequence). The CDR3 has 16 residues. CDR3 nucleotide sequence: TGTGCCAGCAGCCCCCGTAGCGGGGGGCGATCCGGGGAGCTGTTTTTT. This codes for CASSPRSGGRSGELFF.

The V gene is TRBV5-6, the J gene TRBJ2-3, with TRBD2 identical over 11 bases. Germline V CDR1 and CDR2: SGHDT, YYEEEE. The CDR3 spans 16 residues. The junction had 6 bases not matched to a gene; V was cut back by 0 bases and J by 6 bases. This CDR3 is CASSLVGSGGVDTQYF. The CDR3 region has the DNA TGTGCCAGCAGCTTGGTGGGTAGCGGGGGGGTGGATACGCAGTATTTT.

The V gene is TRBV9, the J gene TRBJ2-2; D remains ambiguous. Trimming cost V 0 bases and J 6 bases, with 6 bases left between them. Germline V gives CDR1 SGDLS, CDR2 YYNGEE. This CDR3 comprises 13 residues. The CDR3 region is CASSVGSAGELFF. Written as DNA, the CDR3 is TGTGCCAGCAGCGTAGGGAGTGCCGGGGAGCTGTTTTTT. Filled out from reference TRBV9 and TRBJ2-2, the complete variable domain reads DSGVTQTPKHLITATGQRVTLRCSPRSGDLSVYWYQQSLDQGLQFLIQYYNGEERAKGNILERFSAQQFPDLHSELNLSSLELGDSALYFCASSVGSAGELFFGEGSRLTVL.

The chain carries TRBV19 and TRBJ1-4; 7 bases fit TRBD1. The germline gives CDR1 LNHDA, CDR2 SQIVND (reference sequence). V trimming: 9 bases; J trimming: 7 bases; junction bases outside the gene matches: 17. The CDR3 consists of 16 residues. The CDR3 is CASSPGGIPHSEKLFF. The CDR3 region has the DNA TGTGCCAGCAGCCCAGGGGGGATCCCTCATAGTGAAAAACTGTTTTTT. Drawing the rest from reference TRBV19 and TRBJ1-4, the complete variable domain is DGGITQSPKYLFRKEGQNVTLSCEQNLNHDAMYWYRQDPGQGLRLIYYSQIVNDFQKGDIAEGYSVSREKKESFPLTVTSAQKNPTAFYLCASSPGGIPHSEKLFFGSGTQLSVL.

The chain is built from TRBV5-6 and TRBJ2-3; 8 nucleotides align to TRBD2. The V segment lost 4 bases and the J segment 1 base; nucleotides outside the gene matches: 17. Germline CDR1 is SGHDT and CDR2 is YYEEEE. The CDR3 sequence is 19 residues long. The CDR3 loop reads CASSPGGAGGRGGTDTQYF. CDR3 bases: TGTGCCAGCAGCCCGGGGGGGGCGGGGGGCCGAGGTGGCACAGATACGCAGTATTTT.

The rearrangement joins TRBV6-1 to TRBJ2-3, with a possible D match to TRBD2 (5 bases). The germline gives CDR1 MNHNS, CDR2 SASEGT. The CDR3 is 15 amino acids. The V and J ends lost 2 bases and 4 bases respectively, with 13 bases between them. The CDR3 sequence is CASSESGYSADTQYF. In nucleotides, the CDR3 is TGTGCCAGCAGTGAATCGGGGTACTCGGCAGATACGCAGTATTTT.

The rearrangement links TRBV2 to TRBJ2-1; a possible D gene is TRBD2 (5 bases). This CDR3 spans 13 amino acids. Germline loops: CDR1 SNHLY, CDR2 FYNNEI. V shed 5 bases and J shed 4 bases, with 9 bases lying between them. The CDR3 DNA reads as TGTGCCAGCAGTCCGCGACTATACAATGAGCAGTTCTTC. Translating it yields CASSPRLYNEQFF.

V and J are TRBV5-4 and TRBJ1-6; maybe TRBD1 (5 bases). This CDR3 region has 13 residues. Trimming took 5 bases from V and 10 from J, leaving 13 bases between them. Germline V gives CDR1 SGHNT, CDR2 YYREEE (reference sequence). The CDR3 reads CASRGQGGSPLHF. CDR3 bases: TGTGCCAGCAGAGGGCAGGGAGGCTCACCCCTCCACTTT.

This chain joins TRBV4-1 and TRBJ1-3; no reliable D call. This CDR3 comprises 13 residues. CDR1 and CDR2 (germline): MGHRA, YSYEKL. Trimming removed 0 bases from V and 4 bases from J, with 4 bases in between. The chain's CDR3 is CASSQDVGNTIYF. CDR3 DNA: TGCGCCAGCAGCCAAGATGTAGGAAACACCATATATTTT.

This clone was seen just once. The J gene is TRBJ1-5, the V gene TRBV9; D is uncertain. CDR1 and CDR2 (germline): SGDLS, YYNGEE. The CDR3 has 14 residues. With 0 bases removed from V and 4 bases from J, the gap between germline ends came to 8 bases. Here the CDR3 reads CASSVDGGNQPQHF. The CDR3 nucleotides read TGTGCCAGCAGCGTAGACGGAGGGAATCAGCCCCAGCATTTT.